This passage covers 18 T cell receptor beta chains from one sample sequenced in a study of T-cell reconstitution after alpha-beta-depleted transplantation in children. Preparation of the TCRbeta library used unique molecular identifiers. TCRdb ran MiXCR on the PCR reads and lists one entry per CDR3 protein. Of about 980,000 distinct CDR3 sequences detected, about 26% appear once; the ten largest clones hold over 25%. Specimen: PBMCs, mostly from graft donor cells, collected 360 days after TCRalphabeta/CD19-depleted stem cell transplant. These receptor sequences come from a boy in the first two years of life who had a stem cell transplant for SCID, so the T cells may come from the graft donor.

The CDR3 sequence is CASSLGLSGTFRDTQYF. The CDR3 DNA follows: TGCGCCAGCAGCTTGGGATTATCAGGGACCTTCCGAGATACCCAGTACTTC. The rearrangement joins TRBV5-1 to TRBJ2-5, with D possibly called TRBD1 or TRBD2 (5 bases each). Germline CDR1 and CDR2: SGHRS and YFSETQ. The V end lost 0 bases, the J end lost 8 bases, and 23 bases lay between the germline ends. The CDR3 has 17 amino acids.

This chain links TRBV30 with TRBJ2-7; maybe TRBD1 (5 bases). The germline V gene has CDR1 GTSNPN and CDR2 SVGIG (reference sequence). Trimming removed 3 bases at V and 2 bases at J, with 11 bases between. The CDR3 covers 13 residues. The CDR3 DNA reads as TGTGCCTGGAGCCGGCAGGGAACCTACGAGCAGTACTTC. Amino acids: CAWSRQGTYEQYF.

The CDR3 DNA follows: TGCGCCAGCAGCCAAGAAAATCTGGTGAGGACTATCCCCAATGAGCAGTTCTTC. This codes for CASSQENLVRTIPNEQFF. This chain joins TRBV4-1 and TRBJ2-1, with D maybe TRBD2 (6 bases). Germline CDR1 and CDR2: MGHRA and YSYEKL. The CDR3 covers 18 residues. V was trimmed by 0 bases and J by 6 bases, leaving 21 bases between them.

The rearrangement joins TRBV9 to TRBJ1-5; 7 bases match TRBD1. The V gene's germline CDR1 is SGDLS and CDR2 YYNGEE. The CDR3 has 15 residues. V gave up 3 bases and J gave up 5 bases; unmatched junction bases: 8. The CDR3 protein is CASSASTGIHQPQHF. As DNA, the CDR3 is TGTGCCAGCAGCGCTTCGACAGGGATTCATCAGCCCCAGCATTTT.

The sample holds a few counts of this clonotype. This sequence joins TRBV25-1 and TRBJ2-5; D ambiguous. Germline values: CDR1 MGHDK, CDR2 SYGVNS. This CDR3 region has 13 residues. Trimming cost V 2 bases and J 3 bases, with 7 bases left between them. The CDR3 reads CASSERVEETQYF. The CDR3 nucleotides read TGTGCCAGCAGTGAAAGGGTCGAAGAGACCCAGTACTTC.

CDR3 region: CATSTRTGVTDTQYF. The CDR3 DNA is TGTGCCACCAGCACACGGACGGGAGTCACAGATACGCAGTATTTT. The chain joins TRBV15 to TRBJ2-3; perhaps TRBD2 as D (6 bases). The germline V gene has CDR1 LNHNV and CDR2 YYDKDF (reference sequence). The CDR3 consists of 15 residues. V lost 4 bases and J lost 2, with 13 bases in between.

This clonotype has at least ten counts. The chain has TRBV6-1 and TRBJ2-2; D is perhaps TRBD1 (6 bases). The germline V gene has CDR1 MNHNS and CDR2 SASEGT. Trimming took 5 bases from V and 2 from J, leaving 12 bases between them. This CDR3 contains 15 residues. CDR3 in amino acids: CASSRQDLNTGELFF. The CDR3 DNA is TGTGCCAGCAGTCGACAGGATCTTAACACCGGGGAGCTGTTTTTT.

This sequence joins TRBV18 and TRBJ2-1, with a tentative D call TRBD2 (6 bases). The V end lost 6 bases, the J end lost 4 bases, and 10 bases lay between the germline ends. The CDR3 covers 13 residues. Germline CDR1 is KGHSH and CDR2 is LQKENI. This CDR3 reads CASSPDYYNEQFF. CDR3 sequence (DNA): TGTGCCAGCTCTCCGGACTATTACAATGAGCAGTTCTTC. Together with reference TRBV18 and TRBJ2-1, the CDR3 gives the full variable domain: NAGVMQNPRHLVRRRGQEARLRCSPMKGHSHVYWYRQLPEEGLKFMVYLQKENIIDESGMPKERFSAEFPKEGPSILRIQQVVRGDSAAYFCASSPDYYNEQFFGPGTRLTVL.

The CDR3 loop reads CASSVAPPGSGDTQYF. CDR3 DNA: TGTGCCAGCAGCGTAGCTCCCCCCGGGTCGGGAGATACGCAGTATTTT. This sequence joins TRBV9 and TRBJ2-3; D uncertain. The CDR3 covers 16 residues. Trimming took off 0 bases at V and 5 bases at J, with 16 bases between the two ends. Germline CDR1 SGDLS, CDR2 YYNGEE.

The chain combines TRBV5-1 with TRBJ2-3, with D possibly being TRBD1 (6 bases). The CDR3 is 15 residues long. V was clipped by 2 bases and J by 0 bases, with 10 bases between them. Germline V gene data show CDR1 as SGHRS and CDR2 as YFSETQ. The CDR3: CASSFSTGSTDTQYF. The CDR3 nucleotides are TGCGCCAGCAGCTTCTCTACAGGGAGCACAGATACGCAGTATTTT. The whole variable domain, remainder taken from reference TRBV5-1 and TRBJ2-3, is KAGVTQTPRYLIKTRGQQVTLSCSPISGHRSVSWYQQTPGQGLQFLFEYFSETQRNKGNFPGRFSGRQFSNSRSEMNVSTLELGDSALYLCASSFSTGSTDTQYFGPGTRLTVL.

The CDR3 spells CASSQGRGPRDTQYF. The CDR3 nucleotides read TGCGCCAGCAGCCAAGGGCGGGGGCCACGGGATACGCAGTATTTT. This chain connects TRBV4-3 to TRBJ2-3; the D gene is possibly TRBD2 (7 bases). The CDR3 totals 15 residues. Germline V lookup: CDR1 LGHNA, CDR2 YSLEER. The ends were cut back, 1 base at V and 6 bases at J, with 14 bases in the middle.

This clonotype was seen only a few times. The CDR3 region is CASSQGYRDQPIQYF. CDR3 coding DNA: TGTGCCAGCAGCCAAGGTTACAGGGATCAACCCATTCAGTACTTC. This rearrangement joins TRBV3-1 to TRBJ2-4; TRBD1 is a possible D gene (6 bases). The CDR3 runs to 15 residues. CDR1 and CDR2 (germline): LGHDT, YNNKEL (reference sequence). V was trimmed by 1 base and J by 9 bases, leaving 16 bases between them.

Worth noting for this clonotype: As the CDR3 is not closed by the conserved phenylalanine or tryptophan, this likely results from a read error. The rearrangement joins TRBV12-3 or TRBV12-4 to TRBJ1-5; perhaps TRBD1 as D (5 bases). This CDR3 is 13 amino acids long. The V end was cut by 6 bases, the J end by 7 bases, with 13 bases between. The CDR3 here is CASSRDLQQPQHV. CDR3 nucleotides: TGTGCCAGCAGCCGGGACTTACAACAGCCCCAGCATGTT.

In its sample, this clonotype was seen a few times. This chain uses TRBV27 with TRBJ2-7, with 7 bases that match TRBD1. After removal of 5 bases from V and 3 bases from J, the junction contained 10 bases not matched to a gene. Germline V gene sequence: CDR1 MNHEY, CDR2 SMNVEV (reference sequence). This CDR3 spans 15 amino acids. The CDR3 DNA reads TGTGCCAGCAGTCGTGCCTTGGCAGGGGGCTACGAGCAGTACTTC. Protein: CASSRALAGGYEQYF.

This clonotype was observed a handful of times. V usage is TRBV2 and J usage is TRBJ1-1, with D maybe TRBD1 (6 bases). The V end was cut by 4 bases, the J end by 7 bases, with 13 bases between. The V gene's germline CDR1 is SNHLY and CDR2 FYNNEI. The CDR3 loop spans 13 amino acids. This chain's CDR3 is CASSGQAKLEAFF. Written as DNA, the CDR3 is TGTGCCAGCAGTGGACAGGCCAAACTTGAAGCTTTCTTT.

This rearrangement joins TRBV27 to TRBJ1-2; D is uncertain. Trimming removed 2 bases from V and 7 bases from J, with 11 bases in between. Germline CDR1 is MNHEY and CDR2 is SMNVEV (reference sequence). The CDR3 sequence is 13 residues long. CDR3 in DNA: TGTGCCAGCAGTTTAGCGGGGAAGAGTGGCTACACCTTC. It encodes CASSLAGKSGYTF.

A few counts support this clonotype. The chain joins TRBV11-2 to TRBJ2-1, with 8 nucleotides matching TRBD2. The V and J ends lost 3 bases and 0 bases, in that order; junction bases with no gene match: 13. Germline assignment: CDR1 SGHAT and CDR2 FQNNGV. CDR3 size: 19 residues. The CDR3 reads CASSLGWWQLAVSYNEQFF. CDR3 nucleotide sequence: TGTGCCAGCAGCTTGGGGTGGTGGCAACTAGCGGTCTCCTACAATGAGCAGTTCTTC.

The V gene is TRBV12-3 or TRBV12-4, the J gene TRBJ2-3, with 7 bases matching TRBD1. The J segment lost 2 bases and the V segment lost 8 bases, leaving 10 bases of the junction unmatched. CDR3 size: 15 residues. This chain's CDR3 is CASLSRGLPTDTQYF. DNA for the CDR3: TGTGCCAGCCTGTCGAGGGGGCTACCCACAGATACGCAGTATTTT.